A single sample gave rise to the 8 T cell receptor beta chains below, sequenced in a study of blood T cell repertoires in COVID-19. TCRdb keeps only in-frame clones here, not all; method: immunoSEQ multiplex PCR. The sample carries 70,000 to 95,000 clones, around nine tenths recorded once. The sample comprised peripheral blood. Receptors originate from a woman aged 45-65 years in a cohort sampled during active COVID-19.

This clone was observed once. The genes are TRBV29-1 and TRBJ1-1; D unresolved. Trimming cost V 4 bases and J 4 bases, with 16 bases left between them. There are 14 residues in the CDR3. Germline CDR1 SQVTM, CDR2 ANQGSEA. CDR3 in amino acids: CSVGADSLGTEAFF. The CDR3 DNA reads as TGCAGCGTTGGAGCAGACTCTTTAGGCACTGAAGCTTTCTTT.

The chain is built from TRBV21-1 and TRBJ1-1. TRBV21-1 is a pseudogene segment. This CDR3 contains 13 residues. The DNA for the CDR3 is TGTGCCAGCAGCAACTGTCCGGGGGAAAGAGCTTTCTTT. This gives the protein CASSNCPGERAFF.

The rearrangement uses TRBV10-2 and TRBJ2-5; D may be TRBD2 (5 bases). This CDR3 has 15 residues. V dropped 2 bases and J dropped 4 bases, with 14 bases sitting between them. The V gene's germline CDR1 is WSHSY and CDR2 SAAADI. In DNA form, the CDR3 reads TGCGCCAGCAGTGAGAGCCACCGGGGTCGAGAGACCCAGTACTTC. Protein: CASSESHRGRETQYF.

This clone was picked up a small number of times. Other DNA sequences in the sample encode the same CDR3. The chain's CDR3 is CASSPPGLAGNEQFF. The CDR3 DNA reads as TGTGCCAGCAGCCCCCCGGGACTAGCGGGAAATGAGCAGTTCTTC. The chain employs TRBV7-9 and TRBJ2-1; TRBD2 aligns across 13 bases. CDR1 and CDR2 (germline): SEHNR, FQNEAQ (reference sequence). V trimming: 5 bases; J trimming: 7 bases; junction bases outside the gene matches: 5. This CDR3 has 15 residues.

The chain links TRBV2 to TRBJ1-6; maybe TRBD1 (6 bases). There are 16 residues in the CDR3. Trimming shortened V by 6 bases and J by 0 bases, and 12 bases separated the two germline ends. Germline values: CDR1 SNHLY, CDR2 FYNNEI. As DNA, the CDR3 is TGTGCCAGCAGGGAGACAGGATTCTCCTATAATTCACCCCTCCACTTT. Encoded protein: CASRETGFSYNSPLHF.

The V call is TRBV29-1, the J call TRBJ2-3; D remains unclear. CDR3 length: 15 amino acids. Trimming cost V 4 bases and J 0 bases, with 14 bases left between them. Per the germline V gene, CDR1 is SQVTM and CDR2 is ANQGSEA. CDR3 protein: CSVARGLPSTDTQYF. The CDR3 coding sequence is TGCAGCGTTGCCCGCGGTTTACCTAGCACAGATACGCAGTATTTT.

This chain joins TRBV5-1 and TRBJ1-3; 7 bases line up with TRBD1. Germline V CDR1 and CDR2: SGHRS, YFSETQ. V shed 5 bases and J 0 bases; nucleotides not matched to a gene: 5. This CDR3 contains 15 residues. In DNA form, the CDR3 reads TGCGCCAGCAGGAGGACAGGCACCTCTGGAAACACCATATATTTT. It is translated as CASRRTGTSGNTIYF.

This clone was seen a single time. The CDR3 sequence: CASSPRSYRATNEKLFF. CDR3 sequence (DNA): TGTGCCAGCAGTCCACGGAGCTACAGGGCAACTAATGAAAAACTGTTTTTT. The V and J genes are TRBV28 and TRBJ1-4; TRBD1 is a possible D gene (6 bases). Germline V gene sequence: CDR1 MDHEN, CDR2 SYDVKM. There are 17 residues in the CDR3. V gave up 5 bases and J gave up 0 bases, with 16 bases separating them.